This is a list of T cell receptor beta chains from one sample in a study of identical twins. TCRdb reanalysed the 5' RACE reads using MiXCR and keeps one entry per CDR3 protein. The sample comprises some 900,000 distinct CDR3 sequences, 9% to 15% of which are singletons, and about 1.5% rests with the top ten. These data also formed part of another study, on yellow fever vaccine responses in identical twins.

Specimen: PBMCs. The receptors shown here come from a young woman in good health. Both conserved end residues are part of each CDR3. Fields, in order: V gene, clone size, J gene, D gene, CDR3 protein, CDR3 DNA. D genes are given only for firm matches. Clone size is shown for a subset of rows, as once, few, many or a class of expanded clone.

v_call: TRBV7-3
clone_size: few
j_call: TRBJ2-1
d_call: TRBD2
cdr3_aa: CASSLLAGVINEQFF
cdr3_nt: TGTGCCAGCAGCTTACTAGCGGGAGTAATTAATGAGCAGTTCTTC

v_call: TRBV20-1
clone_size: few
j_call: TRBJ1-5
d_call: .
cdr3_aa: CSARDFVQGGNQPQHF
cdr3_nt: TGCAGTGCTAGGGACTTCGTGCAGGGAGGGAATCAGCCCCAGCATTTT

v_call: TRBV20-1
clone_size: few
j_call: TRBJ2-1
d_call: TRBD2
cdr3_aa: CSASRSGRGNNEQFF
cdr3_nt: TGCAGTGCTAGCCGTAGCGGGAGGGGTAACAATGAGCAGTTCTTC

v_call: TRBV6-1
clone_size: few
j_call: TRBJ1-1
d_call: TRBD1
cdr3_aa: CASSAIGQGFPFF
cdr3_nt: TGTGCCAGCAGTGCGATTGGACAGGGATTCCCCTTTTTT

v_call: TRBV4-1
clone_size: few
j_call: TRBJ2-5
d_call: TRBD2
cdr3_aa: CASSLLNLWGGETQYF
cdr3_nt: TGCGCCAGCAGCCTCCTAAATTTATGGGGGGGTGAGACCCAGTACTTC

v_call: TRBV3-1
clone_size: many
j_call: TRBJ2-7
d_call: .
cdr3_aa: CASSQVWDRTYEQYF
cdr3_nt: TGTGCCAGCAGCCAAGTCTGGGACCGCACCTACGAGCAGTACTTC

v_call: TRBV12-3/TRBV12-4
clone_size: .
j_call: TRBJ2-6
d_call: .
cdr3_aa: CASSPPATGANVLTF
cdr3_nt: TGTGCCAGCAGCCCACCAGCCACTGGGGCCAACGTCCTGACTTTC

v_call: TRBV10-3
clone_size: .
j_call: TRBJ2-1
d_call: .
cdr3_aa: CAISLEEEQFF
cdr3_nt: TGTGCCATCAGTCTAGAAGAGGAGCAGTTCTTC

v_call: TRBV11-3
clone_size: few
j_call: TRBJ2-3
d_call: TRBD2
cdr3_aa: CASSFRGGLRDTQYF
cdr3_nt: TGTGCCAGCAGCTTCCGGGGGGGCCTTAGAGATACGCAGTATTTT

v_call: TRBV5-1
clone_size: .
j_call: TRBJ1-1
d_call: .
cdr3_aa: CASSRTETVNTEAFF
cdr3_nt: TGCGCCAGCAGTAGAACAGAGACTGTTAACACTGAAGCTTTCTTT